The rows below give T cell receptor beta chains drawn from one sample of a study of blood T cell repertoires in COVID-19. Profiled with immunoSEQ multiplex PCR; TCRdb holds only in-frame clones, not every one. This table has roughly 220,000 clones, roughly 84% appearing once. The sample taken for sequencing was PBMCs or T cells enriched from blood (not recorded which). These receptors came from a woman between 40 and 55 years old who had recovered from COVID-19. CDR3s include the opening cysteine and the closing phenylalanine or tryptophan. D genes are given only for firm matches. The size entry is marked missing in some rows and otherwise reads once, few, many or a size class.

TRBD1,TRBV28,-,TRBJ1-1,CASSPDRGKPNTEAFF,TGTGCCAGCAGTCCCGACAGGGGGAAGCCGAACACTGAAGCTTTCTTT
-,TRBV24-1,-,TRBJ1-2,CATSQGYSYGYTF,TGTGCCACCAGCCAGGGTTATAGCTATGGCTACACCTTC
TRBD1,TRBV28,-,TRBJ1-1,CASSLRDRSAEAFF,TGTGCCAGCAGTTTACGGGACAGGAGCGCTGAAGCTTTCTTT
-,TRBV9,-,TRBJ2-1,CASSVERGYVDNEQFF,TGTGCCAGCAGCGTAGAACGGGGGTATGTGGACAATGAGCAGTTCTTC
TRBD2,TRBV5-1,-,TRBJ2-3,CASSPRSGIAGVADTQYF,TGCGCCAGCAGCCCACGCTCGGGCATAGCGGGAGTAGCAGATACGCAGTATTTT
TRBD2,TRBV9,-,TRBJ2-1,CASSLKGAGGPWEQFF,TGTGCCAGCAGCCTCAAGGGAGCGGGAGGGCCTTGGGAGCAGTTCTTC
TRBD2,TRBV9,-,TRBJ2-3,CASSVDSGRSTDTQYF,TGTGCCAGCAGCGTAGACAGCGGGAGATCGACAGATACGCAGTATTTT
-,TRBV21-1,-,TRBJ2-2,CASSKVTQGPNTGELFF,TGTGCCAGCAGCAAAGTGACCCAGGGCCCGAACACCGGGGAGCTGTTTTTT
TRBD2,TRBV11-2,-,TRBJ2-5,CASSLWREGGETQYF,TGTGCCAGCAGCTTATGGCGGGAGGGGGGGGAGACCCAGTACTTC
TRBD2,TRBV2,once,TRBJ2-1,CASSPTSPYNEQFF,TGTGCCAGCAGCCCGACTAGCCCCTACAATGAGCAGTTCTTC
TRBD2,TRBV11-2,once,TRBJ2-5,CASSLGVRLAGGLETQYF,TGTGCCAGCAGCTTAGGGGTGCGGCTAGCGGGAGGCCTGGAGACCCAGTACTTC
-,TRBV18,-,TRBJ2-2,CASSPGQVYTGELFF,TGTGCCAGCTCACCAGGGCAGGTTTACACCGGGGAGCTGTTTTTT
TRBD1,TRBV5-1,-,TRBJ2-3,CASSLQGIGTDTQYF,TGCGCCAGCAGCTTACAGGGGATCGGCACAGATACGCAGTATTTT
TRBD2,TRBV3-1/TRBV3-2,-,TRBJ2-5,CASSQETSGKETQYF,TGTGCCAGCAGCCAAGAAACTAGCGGAAAAGAGACCCAGTACTTC
-,TRBV7-6,-,TRBJ2-5,CASSRKPGMEETQYF,TGTGCCAGCAGCCGAAAACCGGGTATGGAAGAGACCCAGTACTTC
-,TRBV6-4,-,TRBJ2-3,CASSEGGGPDTQYF,TGTGCCAGCAGTGAAGGGGGAGGGCCAGATACGCAGTATTTT
TRBD1,TRBV4-1,-,TRBJ2-5,CASSPGTGKETQYF,TGCGCCAGCAGCCCGGGGACAGGTAAAGAGACCCAGTACTTC
-,TRBV10-1,-,TRBJ2-2,CASSELGRGSGELFF,TGCGCCAGCAGTGAATTAGGTAGAGGGTCCGGGGAGCTGTTTTTT
TRBD1,TRBV7-9,-,TRBJ1-2,CASSPTGQEPSYGYTF,TGTGCCAGCAGCCCAACCGGACAGGAGCCGTCTTATGGCTACACCTTC
-,TRBV28,-,TRBJ2-7,CATWGPGGYEQYF,TGTGCCACTTGGGGGCCAGGTGGGTACGAGCAGTACTTC
-,TRBV5-1,once,TRBJ1-2,CASSLAGLSGYTF,TGCGCCAGCAGCTTGGCCGGTCTCTCTGGCTACACCTTC
-,TRBV6-5,-,TRBJ2-5,CASSFPPEETQYF,TGTGCCAGCAGTTTCCCCCCGGAAGAGACCCAGTACTTC
-,TRBV18,few,TRBJ1-4,CASSPAGGRFNEKLFF,TGTGCCAGCTCACCAGCCGGCGGGAGGTTCAATGAAAAACTGTTTTTT
-,TRBV20-1,-,TRBJ1-4,CSARDREKLFF,TGCAGTGCTAGAGATCGTGAAAAACTGTTTTTT
TRBD2,TRBV2,few,TRBJ2-3,CASRAPSGRATDTQYF,TGTGCCAGCAGGGCCCCCTCCGGGAGGGCCACAGATACGCAGTATTTT
-,TRBV20-1,once,TRBJ1-2,CSANGYTF,TGCAGTGCCAATGGCTACACCTTC
-,TRBV3-1/TRBV3-2,once,TRBJ1-6,CASSPRGGNSPLHF,TGTGCCAGCAGCCCCAGAGGAGGGAATTCACCCCTCCACTTT
TRBD1,TRBV6-2/TRBV6-3,once,TRBJ1-2,CASSYVSGGQNYGYTF,TGTGCCAGCAGTTACGTAAGCGGGGGACAGAACTATGGCTACACCTTC
TRBD1,TRBV9,-,TRBJ2-5,CASSPGTGQETQYF,TGTGCCAGCAGCCCCGGGACAGGGCAAGAGACCCAGTACTTC
-,TRBV6-5,-,TRBJ2-1,CASSRGVEYNEQFF,TGTGCCAGCAGTCGAGGCGTTGAATACAATGAGCAGTTCTTC
TRBD2,TRBV19,once,TRBJ2-5,CASSIGGGLGETQYF,TGTGCCAGTAGTATAGGCGGGGGACTAGGGGAGACCCAGTACTTC
TRBD2,TRBV7-2,-,TRBJ2-5,CASSPGLAAGETQYF,TGTGCCAGCAGCCCGGGACTAGCGGCTGGGGAGACCCAGTACTTC
-,TRBV7-8,-,TRBJ1-3,CASSVLGVGNTIYF,TGTGCCAGCAGCGTGTTGGGCGTTGGAAACACCATATATTTT
-,TRBV7-2,-,TRBJ1-6,CASSLEQPSNSPLHF,TGTGCCAGCAGCTTAGAACAGCCCTCAAATTCACCCCTCCACTTT
TRBD2,TRBV12-5,-,TRBJ2-3,CASGTGTSGRPPTDTQYF,TGTGCTAGTGGTACCGGGACTAGCGGGAGACCACCGACAGATACGCAGTATTTT
TRBD1,TRBV7-6,-,TRBJ2-3,CASSAQGADTQYF,TGTGCCAGCAGCGCCCAGGGGGCAGATACGCAGTATTTT
TRBD2,TRBV11-2,few,TRBJ2-2,CASTLGAGGPSGELFF,TGTGCCAGCACCTTAGGGGCGGGAGGGCCCTCCGGGGAGCTGTTTTTT
-,TRBV28,few,TRBJ1-2,CASSSPGEAFLYGYTF,TGTGCCAGCAGTTCCCCGGGGGAAGCGTTTTTGTATGGCTACACCTTC
-,TRBV28,-,TRBJ1-1,CASSSREQGKSFF,TGTGCCAGCAGTTCTCGGGAGCAGGGTAAATCTTTCTTT
-,TRBV7-2,-,TRBJ2-3,CASSSYTDTQYF,TGTGCCAGCAGCTCGTACACAGATACGCAGTATTTT